This T cell receptor (beta chain) was sequenced during a study of blood T cell repertoires in COVID-19. At the level of the study: Italy, Spain and the United States were the sources of the convalescent and acute COVID-19 samples. The cDNA or gDNA used as material had been derived from T cells, B-cell-depleted T cells, or PBMCs.

As originally analysed: From reference gene primer amplification, estimates of nucleated cell counts were derived. TCRdb's table, derived via immunoSEQ multiplex PCR, lists solely in-frame clones and lacks some. Clonal size and the V and J genes are those of that table, whereas D and trimming came from the DNA. The sample has more than 150,000 clones, roughly four fifths seen once; the top ten hold more than 5.5%. Germline V gene sequence: CDR1 SGHNT, CDR2 YENEEA. V lost 0 bases, J lost 4 bases, and 8 bases stayed unmatched. The CDR3 length is 16 residues. The TCR originated in a human donor in a cohort sampled during active COVID-19. The specimen was peripheral blood. V usage is TRBV11-3 and J usage is TRBJ2-7; 8 nucleotides align to TRBD2. CDR3 DNA sequence: TGTGCCAGCAGCTTAGATAGTCCGGGGGGGGTATACGAGCAGTACTTC. This encodes CASSLDSPGGVYEQYF.